This T cell receptor (beta chain) was identified in a study of blood T cell repertoires in COVID-19. Study in general: Samples came from the United States, Italy and Spain, spanning acute and convalescent COVID-19. Sample material is recorded as cDNA or gDNA derived from T cells, B-cell-depleted T cells, or PBMCs.

Assay: immunoSEQ multiplex PCR; the TCRdb copy retains only in-frame clones and omits some. The top ten hold roughly 8% of the sample, which has approximately 310,000 clones, over 75% seen once. This TCR derives from a woman aged 50 to 60 who had recovered from COVID-19. The specimen sequenced was peripheral blood.

This CDR3 is CATSDPGTDTGELFF. CDR3 sequence (DNA): TGTGCCACCAGTGACCCCGGGACAGACACCGGGGAGCTGTTTTTT. This chain joins TRBV24-1 and TRBJ2-2, with 7 bases aligning to TRBD1. V gave up 4 bases and J gave up 3 bases; unmatched junction bases: 4. Per the germline V gene, CDR1 is KGHDR and CDR2 is SFDVKD. This CDR3 region has 15 residues.